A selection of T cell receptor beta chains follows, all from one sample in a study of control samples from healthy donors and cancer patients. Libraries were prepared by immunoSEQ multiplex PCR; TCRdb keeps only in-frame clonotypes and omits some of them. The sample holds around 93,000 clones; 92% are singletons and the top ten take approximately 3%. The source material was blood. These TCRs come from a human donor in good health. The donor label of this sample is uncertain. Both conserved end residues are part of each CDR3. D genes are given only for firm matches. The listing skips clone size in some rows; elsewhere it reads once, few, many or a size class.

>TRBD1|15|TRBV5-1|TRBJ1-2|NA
CASSFSGQGSDGYTF
TGCGCCAGCAGCTTTTCTGGACAGGGCTCTGATGGCTACACCTTC
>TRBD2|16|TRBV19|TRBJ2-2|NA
CASSRRAGGGTGELFF
TGTGCCAGTAGTCGCCGAGCGGGGGGCGGGACCGGGGAGCTGTTTTTT
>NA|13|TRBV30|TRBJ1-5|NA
CAWSVLGDQPQHF
TGTGCCTGGAGTGTTTTAGGCGATCAGCCCCAGCATTTT
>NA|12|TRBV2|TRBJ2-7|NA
CASSRVSYEQYF
TGTGCCAGCAGTAGAGTCTCCTACGAGCAGTACTTC
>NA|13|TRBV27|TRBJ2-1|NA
CASSFGRYNEQFF
TGTGCCAGCAGTTTCGGCCGATACAATGAGCAGTTCTTC
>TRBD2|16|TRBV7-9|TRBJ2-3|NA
CASSLAGGPSTDTQYF
TGTGCCAGCAGCTTGGCGGGGGGGCCGTCAACAGATACGCAGTATTTT
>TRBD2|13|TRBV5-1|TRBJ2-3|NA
CASSSTSTKTQYF
TGCGCCAGCAGCTCGACTAGCACGAAAACGCAGTATTTT
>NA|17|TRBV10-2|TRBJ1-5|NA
CASSESSYRVPKSAQHF
TGCGCCAGCAGTGAGTCGAGTTACAGGGTGCCCAAATCAGCCCAGCATTTT
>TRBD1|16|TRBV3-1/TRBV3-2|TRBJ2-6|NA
CASSGTGLSGANVLTF
TGTGCCAGCTCTGGGACAGGGCTCTCTGGGGCCAACGTCCTGACTTTC
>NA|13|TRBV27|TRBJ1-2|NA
CASSDKQGDGYTF
TGTGCCAGCAGTGACAAACAGGGTGATGGCTACACCTTC
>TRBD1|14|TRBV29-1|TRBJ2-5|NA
CSVPGQEAQETQYF
TGCAGCGTTCCCGGACAGGAGGCCCAAGAGACCCAGTACTTC
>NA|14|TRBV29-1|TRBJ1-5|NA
CSVASDYSNQPQHF
TGCAGCGTTGCCTCCGACTATAGCAATCAGCCCCAGCATTTT
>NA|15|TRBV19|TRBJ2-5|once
CASSIGTALQETQYF
TGTGCCAGTAGTATAGGAACAGCGTTGCAAGAGACCCAGTACTTC
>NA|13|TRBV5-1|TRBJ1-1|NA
CASSLVGDTEAFF
TGCGCCAGCAGCTTGGTAGGGGACACTGAAGCTTTCTTT
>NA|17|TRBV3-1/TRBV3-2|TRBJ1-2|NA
CASSPSGARLINYGYTF
TGTGCCAGCAGCCCCTCAGGGGCCCGCTTAATTAACTATGGCTACACCTTC
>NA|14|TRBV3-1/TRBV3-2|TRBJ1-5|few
CASSDRQANQPQHF
TGTGCCAGCAGCGATAGACAGGCGAATCAGCCCCAGCATTTT
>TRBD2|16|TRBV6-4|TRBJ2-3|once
CASSDSGQRGSDTQYF
TGTGCCAGCAGTGACTCGGGCCAGCGGGGCTCAGATACGCAGTATTTT
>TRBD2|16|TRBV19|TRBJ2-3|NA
CASSIARLAGSDTQYF
TGTGCCAGTAGTATAGCTCGACTAGCGGGCTCAGATACGCAGTATTTT
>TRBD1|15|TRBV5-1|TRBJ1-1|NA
CASSPRQGANTEAFF
TGCGCCAGCAGCCCTCGACAGGGGGCGAACACTGAAGCTTTCTTT
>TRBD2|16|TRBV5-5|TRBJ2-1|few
CASSQELAGQYNEQFF
TGTGCCAGCAGCCAGGAACTAGCGGGACAATACAATGAGCAGTTCTTC
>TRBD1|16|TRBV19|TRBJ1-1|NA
CASSIQGGEYDTEAFF
TGTGCCAGTAGTATTCAAGGGGGCGAGTATGACACTGAAGCTTTCTTT
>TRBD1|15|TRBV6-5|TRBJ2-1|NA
CASSTPGTGFNEQFF
TGTGCCAGCAGTACCCCCGGGACAGGGTTTAATGAGCAGTTCTTC
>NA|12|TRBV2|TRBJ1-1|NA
CASSVIETEAFF
TGTGCCAGCAGTGTGATAGAGACTGAAGCTTTCTTT
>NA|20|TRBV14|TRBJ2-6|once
CASSQVLSGAILSGANVLTF
TGTGCCAGCAGCCAAGTACTCTCGGGGGCCATCCTCTCTGGGGCCAACGTCCTGACTTTC
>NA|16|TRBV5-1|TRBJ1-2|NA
CASSLVPGGSNYGYTF
TGCGCCAGCAGCTTGGTTCCCGGGGGTTCTAACTATGGCTACACCTTC
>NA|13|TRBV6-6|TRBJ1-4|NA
CASEWRTNEKLFF
TGTGCCAGCGAATGGCGGACTAATGAAAAACTGTTTTTT
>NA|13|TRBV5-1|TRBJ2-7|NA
CASSDLRGYEQYF
TGCGCCAGCAGCGATCTACGGGGCTACGAGCAGTACTTC
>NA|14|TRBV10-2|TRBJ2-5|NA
CASSVRPLQETQYF
TGCGCCAGCAGTGTCCGACCGCTCCAAGAGACCCAGTACTTC
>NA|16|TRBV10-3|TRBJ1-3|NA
CAISGSMRQSGNTIYF
TGTGCCATCAGTGGTAGCATGAGGCAGTCTGGAAACACCATATATTTT
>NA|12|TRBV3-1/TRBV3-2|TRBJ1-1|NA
CASSQGGTEAFF
TGTGCCAGCAGCCAAGGGGGAACTGAAGCTTTCTTT
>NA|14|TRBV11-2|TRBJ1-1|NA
CASSVPVGDTEAFF
TGTGCCAGCAGCGTACCGGTTGGGGACACTGAAGCTTTCTTT
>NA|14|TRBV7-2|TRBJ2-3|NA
CASSATTSTDTQYF
TGTGCCAGCAGCGCGACTACTAGCACAGATACGCAGTATTTT
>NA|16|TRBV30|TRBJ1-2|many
CAWSVGVAAPNYGYTF
TGTGCCTGGAGTGTAGGGGTAGCGGCGCCTAACTATGGCTACACCTTC
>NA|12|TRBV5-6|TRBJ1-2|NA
CASSGDIGGYTF
TGTGCCAGCAGCGGGGACATCGGTGGCTACACCTTC
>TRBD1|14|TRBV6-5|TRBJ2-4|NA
CASSPGQGKNIQYF
TGTGCCAGCAGTCCGGGACAGGGGAAAAACATTCAGTACTTC
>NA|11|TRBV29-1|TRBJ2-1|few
CSVVPVNEQFF
TGCAGCGTTGTCCCGGTGAATGAGCAGTTCTTC
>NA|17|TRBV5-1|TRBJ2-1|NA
CASRREVEGLAYNEQFF
TGCGCCAGCAGGAGGGAGGTAGAGGGGTTGGCCTACAATGAGCAGTTCTTC
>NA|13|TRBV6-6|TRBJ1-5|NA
CASSYSDSAPQHF
TGTGCCAGCAGTTACTCGGATAGTGCGCCCCAGCATTTT
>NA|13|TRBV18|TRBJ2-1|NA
CASSPPSYNEQFF
TGTGCCAGCTCACCACCGTCTTACAATGAGCAGTTCTTC
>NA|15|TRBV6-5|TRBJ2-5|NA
CASSYTTTPAETQYF
TGTGCCAGCAGTTACACTACGACCCCCGCAGAGACCCAGTACTTC
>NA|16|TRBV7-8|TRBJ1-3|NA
CASSPEGGPGGNTIYF
TGTGCCAGCAGCCCTGAGGGGGGGCCGGGGGGAAACACCATATATTTT
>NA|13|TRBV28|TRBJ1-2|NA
CASSLDSSGGYTF
TGTGCCAGCAGTCTAGACAGCAGTGGAGGCTACACCTTC
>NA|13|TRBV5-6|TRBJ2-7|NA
CASSLAWSYEQYF
TGTGCCAGCAGCTTGGCTTGGTCCTACGAGCAGTACTTC
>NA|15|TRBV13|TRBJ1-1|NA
CASSFLQGLDTEAFF
TGTGCCAGCAGCTTCCTACAGGGTCTGGACACTGAAGCTTTCTTT
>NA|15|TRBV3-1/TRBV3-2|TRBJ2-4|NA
CASSQARLAKNIQYF
TGTGCCAGCAGCCAAGCCAGGCTAGCCAAAAACATTCAGTACTTC
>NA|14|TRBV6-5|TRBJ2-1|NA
CASSREGAYNEQFF
TGTGCCAGCAGTCGGGAAGGAGCCTACAATGAGCAGTTCTTC
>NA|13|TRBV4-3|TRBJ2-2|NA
CASSQGGTGELFF
TGCGCCAGCAGCCAAGGGGGCACCGGGGAGCTGTTTTTT
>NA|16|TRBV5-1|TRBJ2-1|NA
CASSLVMGSSYNEQFF
TGCGCCAGCAGCTTGGTGATGGGGAGCTCCTACAATGAGCAGTTCTTC
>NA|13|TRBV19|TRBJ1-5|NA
CASSMEGNQPQHF
TGTGCCAGTAGTATGGAAGGGAATCAGCCCCAGCATTTT
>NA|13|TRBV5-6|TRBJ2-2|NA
CASSLVGNGELFF
TGTGCCAGCAGCTTGGTGGGGAACGGGGAGCTGTTTTTT
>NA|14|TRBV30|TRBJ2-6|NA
CAGKAPSGANVLTF
TGTGCCGGAAAGGCCCCCTCTGGGGCCAACGTCCTGACTTTC
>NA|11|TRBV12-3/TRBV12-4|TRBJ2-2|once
CASSSTGELFF
TGTGCCAGCAGTTCGACCGGGGAGCTGTTTTTT
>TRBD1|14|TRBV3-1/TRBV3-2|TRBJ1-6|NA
CATAEGQWNSPLHF
TGTGCCACCGCAGAGGGACAGTGGAATTCACCCCTCCACTTT
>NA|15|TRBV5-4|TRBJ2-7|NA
CASSLVPLPGYEQYF
TGTGCCAGCAGCTTAGTCCCGTTACCAGGCTACGAGCAGTACTTC
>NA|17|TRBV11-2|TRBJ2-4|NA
CASSLNSGGVNGVIQYF
TGTGCCAGCAGCTTAAATTCAGGGGGGGTAAATGGTGTCATTCAGTACTTC
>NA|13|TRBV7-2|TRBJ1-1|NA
CASSLAGYTEAFF
TGTGCCAGCAGCTTAGCAGGATACACTGAAGCTTTCTTT
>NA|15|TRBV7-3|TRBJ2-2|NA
CASSLTAVNTGELFF
TGTGCCAGCAGCTTAACGGCAGTAAACACCGGGGAGCTGTTTTTT